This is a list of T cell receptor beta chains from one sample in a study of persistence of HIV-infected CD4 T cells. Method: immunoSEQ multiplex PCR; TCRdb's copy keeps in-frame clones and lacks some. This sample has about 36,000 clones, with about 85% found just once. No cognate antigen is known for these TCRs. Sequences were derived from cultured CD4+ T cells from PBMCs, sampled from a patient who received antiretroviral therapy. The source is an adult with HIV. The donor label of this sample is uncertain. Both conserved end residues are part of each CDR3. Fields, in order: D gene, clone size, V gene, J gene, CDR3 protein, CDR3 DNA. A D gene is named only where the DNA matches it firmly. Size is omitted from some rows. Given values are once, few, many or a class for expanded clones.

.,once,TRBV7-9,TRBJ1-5,CASSLAYGATGQPQHF,TGTGCCAGCAGCTTAGCGTACGGGGCAACGGGTCAGCCCCAGCATTTT
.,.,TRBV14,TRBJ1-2,CASSLQPGRLLSF,TGTGCCAGCAGCCTTCAACCGGGACGGTTACTCTCCTTC
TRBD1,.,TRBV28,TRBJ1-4,CASTGTGVSEKLFF,TGTGCCAGCACCGGGACAGGGGTGAGCGAAAAACTGTTTTTT
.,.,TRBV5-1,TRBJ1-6,CASSRGTEQGYNSPLHF,TGCGCCAGCAGCCGGGGCACCGAGCAAGGGTATAATTCACCCCTCCACTTT
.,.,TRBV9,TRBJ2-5,CASSVDPQETQYF,TGTGCCAGCAGCGTAGACCCTCAAGAGACCCAGTACTTC
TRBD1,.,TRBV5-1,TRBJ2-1,CASSLVTPGQGTNEQFF,TGCGCCAGCAGCTTGGTAACCCCGGGACAGGGGACGAATGAGCAGTTCTTC
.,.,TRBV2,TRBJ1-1,CASSVGTGRPGTEAFF,TGTGCCAGCAGCGTTGGGACCGGGAGGCCTGGGACTGAAGCTTTCTTT
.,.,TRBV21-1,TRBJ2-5,CASSKRRDLQETQYF,TGTGCCAGCAGCAAAAGACGTGATCTCCAAGAGACCCAGTACTTC
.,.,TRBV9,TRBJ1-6,CASSDREGNFSPLHF,TGTGCCAGCAGCGACAGAGAGGGTAATTTTTCACCCCTCCACTTT
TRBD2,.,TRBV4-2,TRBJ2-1,CASSQGLAGGFYNEQFF,TGTGCCAGCAGCCAAGGACTAGCGGGAGGGTTCTACAATGAGCAGTTCTTC
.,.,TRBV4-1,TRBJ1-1,CASSQGGVGAGTEAFF,TGCGCCAGCAGCCAAGGTGGAGTGGGGGCGGGGACTGAAGCTTTCTTT
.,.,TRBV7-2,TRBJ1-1,CASSVVGVREAFF,TGTGCCAGCAGCGTCGTGGGAGTCAGGGAGGCTTTCTTT
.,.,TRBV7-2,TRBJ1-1,CASSFSKGNTEAFF,TGTGCCAGCAGCTTTTCTAAGGGGAACACTGAAGCTTTCTTT
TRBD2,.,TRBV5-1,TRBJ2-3,CASSFGGRTDTQYF,TGCGCCAGCAGCTTCGGGGGGAGGACAGATACGCAGTATTTT
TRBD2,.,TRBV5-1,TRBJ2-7,CASSLTTSGGTSSYEQYF,TGCGCCAGCAGCTTGACTACTAGCGGGGGGACAAGCTCCTACGAGCAGTACTTC
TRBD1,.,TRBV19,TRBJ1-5,CASSIGPTGVNQPQHF,TGTGCCAGTAGTATTGGGCCGACAGGGGTGAATCAGCCCCAGCATTTT
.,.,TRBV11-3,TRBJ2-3,CASGQGDTQYF,TGTGCCAGCGGGCAGGGGGATACGCAGTATTTT
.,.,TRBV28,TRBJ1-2,CASSGGGATYGYGYTF,TGTGCCAGCAGTGGGGGAGGGGCGACATACGGCTATGGCTACACCTTC
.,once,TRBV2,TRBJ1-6,CASSGTGNSPLHF,TGTGCCAGCAGTGGGACGGGGAATTCACCCCTCCACTTT
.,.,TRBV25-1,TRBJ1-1,CASSDHQGITEAFF,TGTGCCAGCAGTGATCATCAGGGGATAACTGAAGCTTTCTTT
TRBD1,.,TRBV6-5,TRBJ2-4,CASRSGGQGRIQYF,TGTGCCAGCAGGTCGGGGGGACAGGGAAGGATTCAGTACTTC
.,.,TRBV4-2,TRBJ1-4,CASSQVTTAGATNEKLFF,TGTGCCAGCAGCCAAGTTACGACAGCGGGGGCAACTAATGAAAAACTGTTTTTT
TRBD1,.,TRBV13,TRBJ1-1,CATSLRGNRGLNTEAFF,TGTGCCACCTCCCTCCGGGGGAACAGGGGGCTGAATACTGAAGCTTTCTTT
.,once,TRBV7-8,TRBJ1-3,CASSRDSGNTIYF,TGTGCCAGCAGCCGGGACTCTGGAAACACCATATATTTT
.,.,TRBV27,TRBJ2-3,CASRASGGRTDTQYF,TGTGCCAGCAGGGCGTCCGGGGGACGCACAGATACGCAGTATTTT
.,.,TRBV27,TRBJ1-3,CASRPGAGNTIYF,TGTGCCAGTCGGCCAGGGGCTGGAAACACCATATATTTT
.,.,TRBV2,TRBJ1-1,CASTGNFNTEAFF,TGTGCCAGCACCGGGAACTTTAACACTGAAGCTTTCTTT